The 2 T cell receptor beta chains below were found in one sample sequenced in a study of blood T cells in healthy people across ages (dated by TCRdb to about 2015). Libraries were prepared through 5' RACE. Sequenced on an Illumina HiSeq 2500. The second PCR ran for roughly 7 to 11 cycles and used a J-beta primer mix along with a sample-barcoded 5' primer. TCRdb handled the public reads itself, with Q25 trimming in fastp and clone calling in MiXCR, and kept productive beta chains. For every CDR3 protein sequence, its rows merge into one entry that carries the most common genes and DNA. The sample records under 1 million distinct CDR3 sequences, about 42% of which are singletons. The ten largest clones add up to about 19% of the sample. The sequencing input was blood. Receptors were obtained from a man aged 60 to 69 in good health.

This clonotype turned up a few times. This rearrangement joins TRBV14 to TRBJ2-5; D is perhaps TRBD2 (6 bases). The germline V and J ends were trimmed by 6 bases and 11 bases, with 31 bases remaining between them. This CDR3 region has 17 residues. The germline V gene encodes CDR1 SGHDN and CDR2 FVKESK. The CDR3 here is CASSQPSLANPYNEQYF. CDR3 coding DNA: TGTGCCAGCAGTCAACCGTCCCTAGCGAACCCCTACAATGAGCAGTACTTC. Supplemented by reference TRBV14 and TRBJ2-5, the full variable domain reads EAGVTQFPSHSVIEKGQTVTLRCDPISGHDNLYWYRRVMGKEIKFLLHFVKESKQDESGMPNNRFLAERTGGTYSTLKVQPAELEDSGVYFCASSQPSLANPYNEQYFGPGTRLLVL.

The V and J genes are TRBV11-2 and TRBJ2-5; D gene ambiguous. Germline values: CDR1 SGHAT, CDR2 FQNNGV. The CDR3 has 16 amino acids. V shed 0 bases and J shed 11 bases, with 22 bases lying between them. CDR3 protein: CASSLDPGSALVGQYF. CDR3 in DNA: TGTGCCAGCAGCTTAGATCCTGGCAGCGCCCTGGTGGGGCAGTACTTC.